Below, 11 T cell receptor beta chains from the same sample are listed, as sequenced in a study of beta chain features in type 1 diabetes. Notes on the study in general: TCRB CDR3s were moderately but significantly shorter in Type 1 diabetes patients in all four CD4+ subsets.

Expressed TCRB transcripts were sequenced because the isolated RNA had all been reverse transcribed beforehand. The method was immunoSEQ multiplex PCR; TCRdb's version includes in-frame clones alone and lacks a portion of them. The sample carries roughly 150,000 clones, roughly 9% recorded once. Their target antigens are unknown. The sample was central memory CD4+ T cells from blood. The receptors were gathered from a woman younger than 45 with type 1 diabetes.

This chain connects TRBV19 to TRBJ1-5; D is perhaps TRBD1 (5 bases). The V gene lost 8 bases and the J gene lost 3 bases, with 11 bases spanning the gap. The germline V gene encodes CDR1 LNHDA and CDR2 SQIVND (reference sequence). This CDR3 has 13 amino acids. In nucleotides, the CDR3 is TGTGCCAGTCACGGGGGATTCAATCAGCCCCAGCATTTT. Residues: CASHGGFNQPQHF.

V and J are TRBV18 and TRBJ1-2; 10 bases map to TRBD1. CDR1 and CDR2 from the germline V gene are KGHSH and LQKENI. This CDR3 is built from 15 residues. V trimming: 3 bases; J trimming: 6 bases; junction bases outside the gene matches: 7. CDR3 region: CASSPQAGTGDGYTF. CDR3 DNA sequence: TGTGCCAGCTCACCCCAGGCCGGGACAGGGGATGGCTACACCTTC.

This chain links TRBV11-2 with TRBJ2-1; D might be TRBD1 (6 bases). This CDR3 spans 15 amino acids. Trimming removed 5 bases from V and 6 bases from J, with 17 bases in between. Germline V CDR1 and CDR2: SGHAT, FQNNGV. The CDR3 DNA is TGTGCCAGCAGCAACCGTCCGGGGACACTCAATGAGCAGTTCTTC. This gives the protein CASSNRPGTLNEQFF.

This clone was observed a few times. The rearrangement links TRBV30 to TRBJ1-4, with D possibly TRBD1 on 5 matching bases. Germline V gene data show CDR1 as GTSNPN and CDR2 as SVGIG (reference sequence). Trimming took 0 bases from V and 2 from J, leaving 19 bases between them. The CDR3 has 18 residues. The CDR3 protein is CAWSVGGATIWTNEKLFF. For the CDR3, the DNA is TGTGCCTGGAGTGTAGGAGGGGCGACGATATGGACTAATGAAAAACTGTTTTTT.

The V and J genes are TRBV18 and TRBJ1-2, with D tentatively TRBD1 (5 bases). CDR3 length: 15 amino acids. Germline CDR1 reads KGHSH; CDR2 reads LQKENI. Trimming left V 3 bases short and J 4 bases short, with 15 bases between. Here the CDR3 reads CASSPRRDGAYGYTF. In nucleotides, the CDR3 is TGTGCCAGCTCACCGAGGAGGGACGGAGCCTATGGCTACACCTTC.

DNA for the CDR3: TGTGCCAGCAGCTTATCTTTTACTGGCGGCTACAATGAGCAGTTCTTC. It yields the protein CASSLSFTGGYNEQFF. The V and J genes are TRBV7-2 and TRBJ2-1; D ambiguous. V was shortened by 2 bases and J by 3 bases, with 14 bases between the two germline ends. This CDR3 spans 16 amino acids. Germline lookup yields CDR1 SGHTA and CDR2 FQGNSA.

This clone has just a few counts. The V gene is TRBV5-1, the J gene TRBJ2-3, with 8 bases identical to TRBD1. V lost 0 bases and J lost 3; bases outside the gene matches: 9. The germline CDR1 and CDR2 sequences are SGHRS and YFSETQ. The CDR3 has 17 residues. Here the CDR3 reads CASSLDFRQGRTDTQYF. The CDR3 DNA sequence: TGCGCCAGCAGCTTGGATTTTCGACAGGGGAGAACAGATACGCAGTATTTT.

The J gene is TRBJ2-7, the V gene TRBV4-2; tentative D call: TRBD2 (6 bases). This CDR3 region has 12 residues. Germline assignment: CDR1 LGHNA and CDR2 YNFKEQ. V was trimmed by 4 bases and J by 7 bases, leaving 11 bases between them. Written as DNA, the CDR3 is TGTGCCAGCAGCCGACTGGCGGGGGAGCAGTACTTC. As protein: CASSRLAGEQYF.

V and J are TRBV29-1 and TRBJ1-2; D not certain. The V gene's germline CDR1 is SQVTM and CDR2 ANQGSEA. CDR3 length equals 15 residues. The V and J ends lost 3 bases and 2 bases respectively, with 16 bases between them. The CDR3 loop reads CSVESWAYENYGYTF. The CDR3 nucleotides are TGCAGCGTTGAGTCTTGGGCCTATGAAAACTATGGCTACACCTTC.

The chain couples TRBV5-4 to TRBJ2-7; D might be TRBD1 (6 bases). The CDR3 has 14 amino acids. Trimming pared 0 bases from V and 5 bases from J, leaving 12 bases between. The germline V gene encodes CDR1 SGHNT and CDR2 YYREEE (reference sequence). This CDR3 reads CASSLEMAGDEQYF. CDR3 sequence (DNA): TGTGCCAGCAGCTTGGAAATGGCAGGGGACGAGCAGTACTTC.

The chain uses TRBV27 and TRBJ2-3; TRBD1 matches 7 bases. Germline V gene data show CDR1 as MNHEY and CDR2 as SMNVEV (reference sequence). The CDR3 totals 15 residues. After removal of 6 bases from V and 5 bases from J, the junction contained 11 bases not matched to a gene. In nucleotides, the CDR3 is TGTGCCAGCAGGCCCGACAGGGAAAGGGAAGATACGCAGTATTTT. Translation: CASRPDREREDTQYF.